A single sample gave rise to the 20 T cell receptor beta chains below, sequenced in a study of blood T cells in healthy people across ages. A second PCR, run for roughly 7 to 11 cycles, used a sample-barcoded 5' primer plus a J-beta primer mix. TCRdb redid the calling of the 5' RACE reads with MiXCR, one entry per CDR3 protein. The repertoire holds roughly 790,000 distinct CDR3 sequences, with approximately 43% as singletons. The sequencing input was blood. The receptors come from a woman in her sixties or seventies in good health.

This clonotype was detected ten times or more. V and J are TRBV30 and TRBJ2-5; D possibly matches TRBD1 or TRBD2 (5 bases each). The germline CDR1 and CDR2 sequences are GTSNPN and SVGIG (reference sequence). The CDR3 runs 14 residues. Deletions cut 1 base from V and 1 base from J, with 10 bases between. CDR3 nucleotide sequence: TGTGCCTGGAGTGCTCCCGGGACCCAAGAGACCCAGTACTTC. Protein: CAWSAPGTQETQYF.

Only a few counts were recorded for this clonotype. J is TRBJ2-6 and V is TRBV6-2 or TRBV6-3; TRBD2 is a possible D gene (5 bases). Germline assignment: CDR1 MNHEY and CDR2 SVGEGT. V lost 2 bases, J lost 1 base, and 18 bases lay in between. The CDR3 totals 19 residues. The CDR3, as DNA: TGTGCCAGCAGTTACCCAAGCGGAGCAAGTCCGTCTGGGGCCAACGTCCTGACTTTC. Translation gives CASSYPSGASPSGANVLTF.

V gene TRBV6-2 or TRBV6-3 combines with J gene TRBJ1-6, with D perhaps TRBD1 (5 bases). Germline CDR1 is MNHEY and CDR2 is SVGEGT. The V end was cut by 6 bases, the J end by 10 bases, with 10 bases between. The CDR3 covers 12 residues. CDR3 region: CASSRRQSPLHF. The CDR3 DNA sequence: TGTGCCAGCAGCCGACGACAGTCACCCCTCCACTTT.

The V gene is TRBV18, the J gene TRBJ2-5; no clear D gene. This CDR3 region has 14 residues. The germline V gene encodes CDR1 KGHSH and CDR2 LQKENI. The V gene lost 5 bases and the J gene lost 1 base, with 11 bases spanning the gap. The CDR3 sequence: CASSTTGIQETQYF. The CDR3 nucleotides are TGTGCCAGCTCAACCACGGGTATCCAAGAGACCCAGTACTTC.

This clonotype was seen a handful of times. The gene calls are TRBV6-2 or TRBV6-3 and TRBJ1-2; 8 positions agree with TRBD1. Germline CDR1 and CDR2: MNHEY and SVGEGT. CDR3 size: 15 residues. The V and J ends lost 2 bases and 2 bases, in that order; junction bases with no gene match: 4. Here the CDR3 reads CASSYRRTGNYGYTF. CDR3 DNA sequence: TGTGCCAGCAGTTACCGACGGACAGGGAACTATGGCTACACCTTC.

This clonotype was observed a handful of times. This rearrangement joins TRBV15 to TRBJ1-1; 9 bases map to TRBD1. Looked up from germline, CDR1 is LNHNV and CDR2 is YYDKDF (reference sequence). With 5 bases clipped from V and 0 bases from J, the junction kept 1 base outside the gene matches. The CDR3 length is 14 residues. CDR3 sequence (DNA): TGTGCCACCAGCGGGGACAGGGTGAACACTGAAGCTTTCTTT. Translated: CATSGDRVNTEAFF.

This sequence joins TRBV11-1 and TRBJ2-3; D is unclear. CDR3 length: 12 residues. The ends were cut back, 7 bases at V and 4 bases at J, with 9 bases in the middle. Germline CDR1 SGHAT, CDR2 FQDESV (reference sequence). The CDR3 reads CASTYRADTQYF. The CDR3 DNA sequence: TGTGCCAGCACCTACCGCGCAGATACGCAGTATTTT.

The chain links TRBV2 to TRBJ1-5; no reliable D call. Germline CDR1 is SNHLY and CDR2 is FYNNEI. The CDR3 runs to 14 residues. V was pared by 4 bases and J by 7 bases, with 14 bases between. This CDR3 reads CASSVLESKQPQHF. The CDR3 coding sequence is TGTGCCAGCAGTGTCCTGGAGTCCAAGCAGCCCCAGCATTTT.

This clonotype was picked up many times. This sequence joins TRBV6-2 or TRBV6-3 and TRBJ2-5, with D possibly TRBD1 on 8 matching bases. The V gene's germline CDR1 is MNHEY and CDR2 SVGEGT. Trimming stripped 5 bases from V and 3 bases from J, with 16 bases between. The CDR3 covers 15 residues. DNA of the CDR3: TGTGCCAGCAGTCCGGGACAGGCGGGGGAAGAGACCCAGTACTTC. Encoded protein: CASSPGQAGEETQYF.

The V call is TRBV4-3, the J call TRBJ1-6; D possibly corresponds to TRBD1 (5 bases). Germline values: CDR1 LGHNA, CDR2 YSLEER. V gave up 1 base and J gave up 4 bases, with 8 bases separating them. The CDR3 consists of 15 residues. The CDR3 loop reads CASSQGGIYNSPLHF. In DNA, the CDR3 is TGCGCCAGCAGCCAAGGGGGGATTTATAATTCACCCCTCCACTTT.

The chain recombines TRBV4-2 with TRBJ2-5, with a weak D call TRBD2 (7 bases). The assigned J gene may be wrong: the sequence end matches TRBJ2-7 better. CDR3 size: 15 residues. The germline gives CDR1 LGHNA, CDR2 YNFKEQ. The DNA for the CDR3 is TGTGCCAGCAGCCAAGAGGGGAGGGGGGGCTACGAGCAGTACTTC. Translating gives CASSQEGRGGYEQYF.

This clonotype was detected only a few times. J is TRBJ1-5 and V is TRBV6-2 or TRBV6-3; 9 bases agree with TRBD1. The V and J ends lost 2 bases and 3 bases, in that order; junction bases with no gene match: 5. The CDR3 sequence is 16 residues long. Per germline, CDR1 MNHEY and CDR2 SVGEGT. This CDR3 is CASSYSRTGDNQPQHF. CDR3 coding DNA: TGTGCCAGCAGTTACAGCCGGACAGGGGACAATCAGCCCCAGCATTTT.

The chain employs TRBV20-1 and TRBJ2-3; no definite D call. Germline-derived CDR1 and CDR2 are DFQATT and SNEGSKA (reference sequence). This CDR3 is built from 14 residues. V was shortened by 0 bases and J by 6 bases, with 13 bases between the two germline ends. The CDR3 here is CSARDPRSADTQYF. In DNA form, the CDR3 reads TGCAGTGCTAGAGATCCCAGGAGTGCGGATACGCAGTATTTT.

This chain connects TRBV9 to TRBJ2-4; D might be TRBD1 (5 bases). V shed 3 bases and J shed 6 bases, with 13 bases lying between them. The CDR3 loop spans 14 amino acids. Germline V gene sequence: CDR1 SGDLS, CDR2 YYNGEE. The CDR3 coding sequence is TGTGCCAGCAGCGGTCAGGGTGGCCCAAACATTCAGTACTTC. Translation: CASSGQGGPNIQYF.

This clonotype was recorded a few times. The chain is built from TRBV5-1 and TRBJ2-7; 9 bases match TRBD1. The CDR3 extends over 15 amino acids. After removal of 3 bases from V and 0 bases from J, the junction contained 4 bases not matched to a gene. Germline V gene sequence: CDR1 SGHRS, CDR2 YFSETQ. CDR3 DNA sequence: TGCGCCAGCAGCTCAAGGACAGGGGCCTCCTACGAGCAGTACTTC. This sequence encodes CASSSRTGASYEQYF.

V is TRBV7-8 and J is TRBJ2-1, with TRBD1 identical over 10 bases. This CDR3 comprises 20 residues. CDR1 SGHVS and CDR2 FQNEAQ come from the germline V gene. J lost 6 bases, V lost 2 bases, and 19 bases had no gene match. Here the CDR3 DNA reads TGTGCCAGCAGCTTATCAATGCGACAGGGGGCTTTAGGGAGAATCAATGAGCAGTTCTTC. Residues: CASSLSMRQGALGRINEQFF.

This chain uses TRBV20-1 with TRBJ2-5, with D possibly being TRBD2 (6 bases). The last part of the DNA fits TRBJ2-7 better; the J call may be wrong. Germline V CDR1 and CDR2: DFQATT, SNEGSKA (reference sequence). The CDR3 consists of 13 residues. This CDR3 reads CSARDDGGAEQYF. For the CDR3, the DNA is TGCAGTGCTAGAGATGACGGAGGGGCCGAGCAGTACTTC.

The chain is built from TRBV10-1 and TRBJ2-7, with TRBD2 as a possible D gene (5 bases). The V end was cut by 5 bases, the J end by 8 bases, with 16 bases between. Germline V gene data show CDR1 as WNHNN and CDR2 as SYGVQD (reference sequence). The CDR3 covers 13 residues. CDR3 loop: CASSPSREAQQYF. CDR3 DNA sequence: TGCGCCAGCAGTCCTTCCCGGGAAGCTCAGCAGTACTTC.

The V gene is TRBV5-1, the J gene TRBJ2-7, with D tentatively TRBD2 (6 bases). The germline V gene encodes CDR1 SGHRS and CDR2 YFSETQ. The CDR3 extends over 15 amino acids. V lost 4 bases, J lost 7 bases, and 21 bases lay in between. CDR3 region: CASSQAGTAYNEQYF. The CDR3, as DNA: TGCGCCAGCAGCCAGGCGGGGACTGCATACAATGAGCAGTACTTC.

The V and J genes are TRBV18 and TRBJ1-2, with D possibly being TRBD1 (5 bases). In germline, CDR1 is KGHSH, CDR2 LQKENI. This CDR3 has 12 residues. V shed 3 bases and J shed 5 bases, with 7 bases lying between them. CDR3 region: CASSPDRYGYTF. Here the CDR3 DNA reads TGTGCCAGCTCACCCGACAGATATGGCTACACCTTC.